The clone carrying this TCR beta chain was picked up many times. Between the trimmed V and J ends, which lost 3 bases and 8 bases, there was a span of 10 bases. Germline-derived CDR1 and CDR2 are MGHRA and YSYEKL. The CDR3 contains 13 residues. These data belong to a study of blood T cell repertoires in COVID-19. Across the study: T cells, B-cell-depleted T cells, or PBMCs supplied cDNA or gDNA.

Data came from immunoSEQ multiplex PCR; TCRdb stores just in-frame clones and leaves some out. This table holds roughly 200,000 clones, around four fifths found once. The sequenced material came from peripheral blood. This sequence originates from a man aged 40-49 years with active or convalescent COVID-19. V usage is TRBV4-1 and J usage is TRBJ2-2; D gene uncertain. The CDR3 spells CASSHRSPGELFF. CDR3 nucleotides: TGCGCCAGCAGCCACAGGTCCCCGGGGGAGCTGTTTTTT.